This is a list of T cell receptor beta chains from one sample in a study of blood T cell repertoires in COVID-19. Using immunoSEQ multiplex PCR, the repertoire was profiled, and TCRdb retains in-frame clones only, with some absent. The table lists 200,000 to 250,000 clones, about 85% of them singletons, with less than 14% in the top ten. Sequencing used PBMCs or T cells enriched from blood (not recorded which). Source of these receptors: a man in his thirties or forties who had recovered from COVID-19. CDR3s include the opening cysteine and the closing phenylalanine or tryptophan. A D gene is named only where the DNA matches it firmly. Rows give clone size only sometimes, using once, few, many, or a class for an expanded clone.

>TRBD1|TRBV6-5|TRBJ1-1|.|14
TGTGCCAGCAGGAGGGACAGGGTAGGGACTGAAGCTTTCTTT
CASRRDRVGTEAFF
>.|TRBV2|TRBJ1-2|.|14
TGTGCCAGCATCGGGGGGACCCTAAGTTATGGCTACACCTTC
CASIGGTLSYGYTF
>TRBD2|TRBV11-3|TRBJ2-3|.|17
TGTGCCAGCAGCTTCGTGACTAGCGGGAGTGGCACAGATACGCAGTATTTT
CASSFVTSGSGTDTQYF
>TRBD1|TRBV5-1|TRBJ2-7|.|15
TGCGCCAGCAGCGAGACAGGGGGCTCCACCTACGAGCAGTACTTC
CASSETGGSTYEQYF
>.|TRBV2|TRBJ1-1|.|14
TGTGCCAGCAGTGCGGAGCAGATGAACACTGAAGCTTTCTTT
CASSAEQMNTEAFF
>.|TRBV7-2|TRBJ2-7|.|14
TGTGCCAGCAGCTCCCTCACAGGGAACTACGAGCAGTACTTC
CASSSLTGNYEQYF
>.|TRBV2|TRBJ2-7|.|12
TGTGCCACTAGACGAGAAGCGTCCGAGCAGTACTTC
CATRREASEQYF
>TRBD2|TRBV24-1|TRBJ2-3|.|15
TGTGCCACCAGTACTAGCGGGGGGGCCTTAGATACGCAGTATTTT
CATSTSGGALDTQYF
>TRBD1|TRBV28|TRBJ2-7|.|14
TGTGCCAGCAGTCGTGACAGGGGCTCCTACGAGCAGTACTTC
CASSRDRGSYEQYF
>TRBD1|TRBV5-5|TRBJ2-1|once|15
TGTGCCAGCAGCTTGTATGGACAGGGCTACAATGAGCAGTTCTTC
CASSLYGQGYNEQFF
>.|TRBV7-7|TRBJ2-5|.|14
TGTGCTAGCAGCTTACAGGGTAGAGAAGAGACCCAGTACTTC
CASSLQGREETQYF
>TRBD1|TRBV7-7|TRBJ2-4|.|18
TGTGCTAGCAGCTTAATTGAACCCGGGACAGGGCTGAAAAACATTCAGTACTTC
CASSLIEPGTGLKNIQYF
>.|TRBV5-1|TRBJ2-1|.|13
TGCGCCAGCAGCTCCGGCGGGATCCAGGGGCAGTTCTTC
CASSSGGIQGQFF
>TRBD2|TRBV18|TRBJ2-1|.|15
TGTGCCAGCTCACCATTTCCTAGCGGGAGAGGCGAGCAGTTCTTC
CASSPFPSGRGEQFF
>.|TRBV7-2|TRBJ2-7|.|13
TGTGCCAGCAGTTTTTGGGGGCGTCAGGAGCAGTACTTC
CASSFWGRQEQYF
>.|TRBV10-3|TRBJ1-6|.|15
TGTGCCATCAGTGAGAGGACAGACTACCATTCACCCCTCCACTTT
CAISERTDYHSPLHF
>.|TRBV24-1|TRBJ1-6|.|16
TGTGCCACCAGTGATTTACGGGGGTCCTATAATTCACCCCTCCACTTT
CATSDLRGSYNSPLHF
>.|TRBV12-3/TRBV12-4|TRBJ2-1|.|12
TGTGCAACAGGGTCTTTCTACAATGAGCAGTTCTTC
CATGSFYNEQFF
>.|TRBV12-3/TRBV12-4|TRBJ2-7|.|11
TGTGCCAGCTCCGGGGCCTACGAGCAGTACTTC
CASSGAYEQYF
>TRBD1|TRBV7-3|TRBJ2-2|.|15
TGTGCCAGCAGCGCTCGACAGGGTGGCACCGGGGAGCTGTTTTTT
CASSARQGGTGELFF
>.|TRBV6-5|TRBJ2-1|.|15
TGTGCCAGCAGTTACGCAGGGGTCGGTAGCAATGAGCAGTTCTTC
CASSYAGVGSNEQFF
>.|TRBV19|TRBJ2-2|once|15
TGTGCCAGTAGTATAGCCGGGGTGAACACCGGGGAGCTGTTTTTT
CASSIAGVNTGELFF
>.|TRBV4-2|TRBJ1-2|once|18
TGTGCCAGCAGCCAAGATGATAGGGTGGACAAAGTGGGCTATGGCTACACCTTC
CASSQDDRVDKVGYGYTF
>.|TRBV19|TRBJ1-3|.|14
TGTGCCAGTAGTACAGGGGCCTCTGGAAACACCATATATTTT
CASSTGASGNTIYF
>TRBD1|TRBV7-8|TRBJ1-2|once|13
TGTGCCAGCAGCAAAGGGACAGGGGGAGGCTACACCTTC
CASSKGTGGGYTF
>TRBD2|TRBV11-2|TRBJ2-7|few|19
TGTGCCAGCAGCCGCCACCGGGGACTAGCGGGGGGGCCTAGGTCCGAGCAGTACTTC
CASSRHRGLAGGPRSEQYF
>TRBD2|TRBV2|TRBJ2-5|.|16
TGTGCCAGCAGTGAAGGGACTAGCGGAGGACAAGAGACCCAGTACTTC
CASSEGTSGGQETQYF
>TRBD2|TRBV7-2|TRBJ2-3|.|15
TGTGCCAGCAGCTTAATAACCGGGGGGACAGATACGCAGTATTTT
CASSLITGGTDTQYF
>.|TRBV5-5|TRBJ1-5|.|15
TGTGCCAGCAGCCGAGTAGGAGAAAGCAATCAGCCCCAGCATTTT
CASSRVGESNQPQHF
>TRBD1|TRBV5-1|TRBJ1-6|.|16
TGCGCCAGCAGCTTGTGGGGACAGGGCAATAATTCACCCCTCCACTTT
CASSLWGQGNNSPLHF
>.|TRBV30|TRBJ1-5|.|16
TGTGCCTGGAGTGTTTGGGGCAGGGGTGGTTATCAGCCCCAGCATTTT
CAWSVWGRGGYQPQHF
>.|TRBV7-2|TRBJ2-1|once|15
TGTGCCAGCAGCTTAGATCGTTCCGGGGTGGGTGAGCAGTTCTTC
CASSLDRSGVGEQFF
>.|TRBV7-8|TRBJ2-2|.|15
TGTGCCAGCAGCCCATGGAGGGTGAACACCGGGGAGCTGTTTTTT
CASSPWRVNTGELFF
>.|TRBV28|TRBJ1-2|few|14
TGTGCCAGCAGTTTTGTTGGGGGCCTTTATGGCTACACCTTC
CASSFVGGLYGYTF
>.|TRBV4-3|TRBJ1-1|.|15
TGCGCCAGCAGCCGCGAGCGGACGGTGAACACTGAAGCTTTCTTT
CASSRERTVNTEAFF
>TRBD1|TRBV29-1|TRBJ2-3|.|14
TGCAGCTTAGGGGGCAGATTTAACACAGATACGCAGTATTTT
CSLGGRFNTDTQYF
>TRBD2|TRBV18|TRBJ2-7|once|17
TGTGCCAGCTCACCACCGGGACTAGCGGGGGGGACCTACGAGCAGTACTTC
CASSPPGLAGGTYEQYF
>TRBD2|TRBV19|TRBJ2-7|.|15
TGTGCCAGTAGGCTAACCGGGACTAGCATTCACGAGCAGTACTTC
CASRLTGTSIHEQYF
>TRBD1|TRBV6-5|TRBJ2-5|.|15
TGTGCCAGCAGTTATACTGTACAGGGGAAAGAGACCCAGTACTTC
CASSYTVQGKETQYF
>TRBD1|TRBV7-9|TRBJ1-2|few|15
TGTGCCAGCAGCATGCAGGGGGCTCCCTCCTATGGCTACACCTTC
CASSMQGAPSYGYTF
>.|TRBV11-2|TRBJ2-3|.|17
TGTGCCAGCAGCTTAGGCCTGGGTAGCGGTAGCACAGATACGCAGTATTTT
CASSLGLGSGSTDTQYF
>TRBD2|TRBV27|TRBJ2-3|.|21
TGTGCCAGCAGCCCTACTTACTCGGCGGGACTAGCGGGAGCGGGAGCAGATACGCAGTATTTT
CASSPTYSAGLAGAGADTQYF